The 7 T cell receptor beta chains below come from one sample, sequenced in a study of cytomegalovirus exposure and HLA in healthy donors. Both 60 Vbeta primers and 13 Jbeta primers went into the PCR. Sequenced by immunoSEQ multiplex PCR; TCRdb stores in-frame clones only, minus some. This sample yields 150,000 to 200,000 clones, of which roughly four fifths are seen a single time; over 4% belongs to the top ten. Source material: PBMCs. The receptors shown here come from a man in his fifties in good health and CMV-seropositive.

The chain couples TRBV6-4 to TRBJ2-2; TRBD1 might be the D (6 bases). Germline values: CDR1 MRHNA, CDR2 SNTAGT. This CDR3 is 16 amino acids long. Deletions cut 3 bases from V and 0 bases from J, with 11 bases between. CDR3 sequence (DNA): TGTGCCAGCAGTGAACAGGGACGAACGAACACCGGGGAGCTGTTTTTT. Its protein product is CASSEQGRTNTGELFF.

This rearrangement joins TRBV29-1 to TRBJ2-3; TRBD2 agrees at 10 bases. Germline lookup yields CDR1 SQVTM and CDR2 ANQGSEA. The length of the CDR3 is 14 residues. The junction had 4 bases not matched to a gene; V was cut back by 1 base and J by 6 bases. This chain's CDR3 is CSVEGLAGVDTQYF. DNA of the CDR3: TGCAGCGTTGAAGGTCTAGCGGGAGTGGATACGCAGTATTTT.

The chain uses TRBV10-3 and TRBJ2-5, with 9 bases that match TRBD2. Germline V gene data show CDR1 as ENHRY and CDR2 as SYGVKD. J gave up 5 bases and V 2 bases, and 0 bases lay outside the gene matches. The CDR3 is 13 amino acids. For the CDR3, the DNA is TGTGCCATCAGTGAGACTAGCGGGGAGACCCAGTACTTC. Its translation is CAISETSGETQYF.

This clone came up once. V gene TRBV28 combines with J gene TRBJ1-5, with D possibly being TRBD1 (5 bases). Germline lookup yields CDR1 MDHEN and CDR2 SYDVKM. V was shortened by 3 bases and J by 5 bases, with 11 bases between the two germline ends. CDR3 size: 14 residues. DNA of the CDR3: TGTGCCAGCAGTTTTTGGCAGGGCGATCAGCCCCAGCATTTT. Its translation is CASSFWQGDQPQHF.

The rearrangement uses TRBV7-3 and TRBJ2-1, with 7 bases aligning to TRBD2. V gave up 3 bases and J gave up 6 bases; unmatched junction bases: 11. The CDR3 consists of 16 residues. Germline V gene data show CDR1 as SGHTA and CDR2 as FQGTGA. The CDR3 DNA sequence: TGTGCCAGCAGCTTTCGTGTGGGAGGGCCTAGCAATGAGCAGTTCTTC. It yields the protein CASSFRVGGPSNEQFF.

The V gene is TRBV6-5, the J gene TRBJ2-1; no reliable D call. This CDR3 is built from 14 residues. V gave up 7 bases and J gave up 6 bases, with 16 bases separating them. The germline gives CDR1 MNHEY, CDR2 SVGAGI. CDR3: CASTRLNKLNEQFF. CDR3 sequence (DNA): TGTGCCAGCACCCGGTTGAATAAGCTCAATGAGCAGTTCTTC.

The J gene is TRBJ2-7, the V gene TRBV10-3; TRBD2 matches 13 bases. The CDR3 consists of 16 residues. Germline V gene lookup returns CDR1 ENHRY and CDR2 SYGVKD. V lost 1 base to trimming and J lost 6 bases; unmatched junction nucleotides: 6. CDR3 sequence reads: CAISEWTSGSIVEQYF. The CDR3 DNA reads as TGTGCCATCAGTGAGTGGACTAGCGGGAGTATAGTCGAGCAGTACTTC.